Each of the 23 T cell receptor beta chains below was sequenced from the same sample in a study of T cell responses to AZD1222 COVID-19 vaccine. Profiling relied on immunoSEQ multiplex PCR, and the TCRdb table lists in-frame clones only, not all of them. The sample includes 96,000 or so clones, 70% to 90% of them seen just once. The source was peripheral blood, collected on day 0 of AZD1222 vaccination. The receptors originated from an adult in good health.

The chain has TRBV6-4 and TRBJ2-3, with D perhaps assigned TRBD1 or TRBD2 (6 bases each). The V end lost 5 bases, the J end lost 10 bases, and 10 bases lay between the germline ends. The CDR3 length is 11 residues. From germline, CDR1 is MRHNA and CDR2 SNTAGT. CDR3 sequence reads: CASSSGGPQYF. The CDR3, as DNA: TGTGCCAGCAGTTCCGGGGGCCCGCAGTATTTT.

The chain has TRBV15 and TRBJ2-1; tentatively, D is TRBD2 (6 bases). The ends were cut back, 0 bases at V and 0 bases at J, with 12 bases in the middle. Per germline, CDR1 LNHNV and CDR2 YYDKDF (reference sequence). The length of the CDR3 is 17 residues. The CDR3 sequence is CATSRDAGISSYNEQFF. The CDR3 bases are TGTGCCACCAGCAGAGACGCGGGGATCAGCTCCTACAATGAGCAGTTCTTC.

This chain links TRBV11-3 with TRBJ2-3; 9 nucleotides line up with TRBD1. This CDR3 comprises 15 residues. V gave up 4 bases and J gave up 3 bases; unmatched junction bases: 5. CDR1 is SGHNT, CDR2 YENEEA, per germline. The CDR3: CASSYSGQGTDTQYF. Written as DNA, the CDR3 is TGTGCCAGCAGCTATTCGGGACAGGGAACAGATACGCAGTATTTT.

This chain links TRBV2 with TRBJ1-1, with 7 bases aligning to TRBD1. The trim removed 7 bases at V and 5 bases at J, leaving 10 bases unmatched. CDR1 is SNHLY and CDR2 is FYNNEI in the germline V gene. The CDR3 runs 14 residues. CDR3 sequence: CASNRQGGRTEAFF. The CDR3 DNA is TGTGCCAGCAATCGACAGGGAGGTAGGACTGAAGCTTTCTTT.

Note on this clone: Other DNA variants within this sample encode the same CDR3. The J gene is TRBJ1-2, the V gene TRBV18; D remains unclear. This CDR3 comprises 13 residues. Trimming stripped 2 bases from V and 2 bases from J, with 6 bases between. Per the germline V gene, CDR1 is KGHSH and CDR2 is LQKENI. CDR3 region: CASSPGSNYGYTF. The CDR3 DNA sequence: TGTGCCAGCTCACCAGGATCAAACTATGGCTACACCTTC.

The CDR3 sequence: CATFRSGADTQYF. DNA for the CDR3: TGTGCCACGTTTAGATCGGGGGCAGATACGCAGTATTTT. The chain carries TRBV12-3 or TRBV12-4 and TRBJ2-3; D might be TRBD2 (6 bases). The CDR3 extends over 13 amino acids. The ends were cut back, 10 bases at V and 4 bases at J, with 15 bases in the middle.

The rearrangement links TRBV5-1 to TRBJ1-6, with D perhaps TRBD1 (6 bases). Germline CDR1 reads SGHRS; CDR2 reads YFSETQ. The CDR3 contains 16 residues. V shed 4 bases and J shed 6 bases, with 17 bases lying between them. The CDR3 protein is CASSLELQGVNSPLHF. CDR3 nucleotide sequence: TGCGCCAGCAGCCTGGAGTTACAGGGTGTTAATTCACCCCTCCACTTT.

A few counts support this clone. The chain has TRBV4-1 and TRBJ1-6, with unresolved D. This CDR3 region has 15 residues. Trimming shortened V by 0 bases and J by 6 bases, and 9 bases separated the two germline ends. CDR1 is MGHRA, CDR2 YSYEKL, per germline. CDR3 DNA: TGCGCCAGCAGCCAAGATCCCGCGGCTAATTCACCCCTCCACTTT. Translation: CASSQDPAANSPLHF.

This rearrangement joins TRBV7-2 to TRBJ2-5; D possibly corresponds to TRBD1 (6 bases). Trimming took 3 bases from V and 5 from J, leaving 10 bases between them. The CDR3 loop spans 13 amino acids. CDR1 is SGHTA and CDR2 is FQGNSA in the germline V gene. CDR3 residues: CASSLHRGETQYF. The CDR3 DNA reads TGTGCCAGCAGCTTGCATAGGGGGGAGACCCAGTACTTC.

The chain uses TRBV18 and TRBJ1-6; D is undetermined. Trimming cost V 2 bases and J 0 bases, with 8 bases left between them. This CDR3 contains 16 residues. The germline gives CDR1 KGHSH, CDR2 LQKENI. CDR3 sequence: CASSPAASSYNSPLHF. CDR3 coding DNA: TGTGCCAGCTCACCAGCAGCGAGCTCCTATAATTCACCCCTCCACTTT.

DNA of the CDR3: TGTGCCAGCAGCCAAGTAGGCACCTGGGACACTGAAGCTTTCTTT. Its protein product is CASSQVGTWDTEAFF. The chain employs TRBV3-1 (or the pseudogene TRBV3-2) and TRBJ1-1; D is uncertain. V was cut by 1 base and J by 3 bases, with 12 bases left in between. Germline CDR1 is LGHDT and CDR2 is YNNKEL (reference sequence). CDR3 length: 15 amino acids.

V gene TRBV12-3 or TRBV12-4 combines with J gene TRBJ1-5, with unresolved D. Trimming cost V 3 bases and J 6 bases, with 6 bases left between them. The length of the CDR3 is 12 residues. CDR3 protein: CASSFSGQPQHF. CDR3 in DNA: TGTGCCAGCAGTTTTTCGGGTCAGCCCCAGCATTTT.

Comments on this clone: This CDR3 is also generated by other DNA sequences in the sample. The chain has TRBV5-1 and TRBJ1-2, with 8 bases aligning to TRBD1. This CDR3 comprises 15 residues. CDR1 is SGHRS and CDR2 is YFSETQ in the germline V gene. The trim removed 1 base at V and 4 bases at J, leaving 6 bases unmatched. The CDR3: CASSLTGQEGYGYTF. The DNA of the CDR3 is TGCGCCAGCAGCTTGACGGGACAGGAGGGCTATGGCTACACCTTC.

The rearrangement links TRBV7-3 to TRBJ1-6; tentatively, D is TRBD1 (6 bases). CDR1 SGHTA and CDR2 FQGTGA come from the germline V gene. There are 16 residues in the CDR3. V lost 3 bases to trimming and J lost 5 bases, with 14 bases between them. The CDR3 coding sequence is TGTGCCAGCAGCTTGGCGGTAGGGGGAAATAATTCACCCCTCCACTTT. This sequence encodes CASSLAVGGNNSPLHF.

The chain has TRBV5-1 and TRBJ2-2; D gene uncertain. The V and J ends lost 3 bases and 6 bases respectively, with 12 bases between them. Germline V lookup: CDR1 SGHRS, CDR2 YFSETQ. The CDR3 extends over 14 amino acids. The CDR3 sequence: CASSWAWVPGELFF. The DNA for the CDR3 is TGCGCCAGCAGCTGGGCGTGGGTCCCCGGGGAGCTGTTTTTT. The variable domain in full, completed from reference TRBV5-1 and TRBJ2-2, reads KAGVTQTPRYLIKTRGQQVTLSCSPISGHRSVSWYQQTPGQGLQFLFEYFSETQRNKGNFPGRFSGRQFSNSRSEMNVSTLELGDSALYLCASSWAWVPGELFFGEGSRLTVL.

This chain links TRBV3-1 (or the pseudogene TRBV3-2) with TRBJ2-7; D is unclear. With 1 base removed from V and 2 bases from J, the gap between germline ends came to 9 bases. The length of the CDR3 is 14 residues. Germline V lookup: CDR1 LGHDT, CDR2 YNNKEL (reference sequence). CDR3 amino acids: CASSQVRGAYEQYF. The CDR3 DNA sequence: TGTGCCAGCAGCCAAGTTCGCGGAGCCTACGAGCAGTACTTC.

CDR3 sequence: CASRPGRASYEQYF. Here the CDR3 DNA reads TGTGCCAGTAGACCCGGACGGGCCTCCTACGAGCAGTACTTC. The chain joins TRBV19 to TRBJ2-7; D is uncertain. Trimming cost V 6 bases and J 0 bases, with 12 bases left between them. CDR1 is LNHDA and CDR2 is SQIVND in the germline V gene (reference sequence). The CDR3 contains 14 residues.

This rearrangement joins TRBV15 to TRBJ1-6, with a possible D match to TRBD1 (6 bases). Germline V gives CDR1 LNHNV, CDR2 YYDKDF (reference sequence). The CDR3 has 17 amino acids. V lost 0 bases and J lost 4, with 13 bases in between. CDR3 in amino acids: CATSREGGRLYNSPLHF. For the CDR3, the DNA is TGTGCCACCAGCAGAGAGGGGGGCAGACTGTATAATTCACCCCTCCACTTT.

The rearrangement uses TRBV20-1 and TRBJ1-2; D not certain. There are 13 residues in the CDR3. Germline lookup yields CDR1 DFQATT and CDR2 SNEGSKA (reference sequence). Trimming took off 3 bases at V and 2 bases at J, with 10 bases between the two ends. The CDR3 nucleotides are TGCAGTGCTAGTTTTCTGGGCAACTATGGCTACACCTTC. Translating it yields CSASFLGNYGYTF.

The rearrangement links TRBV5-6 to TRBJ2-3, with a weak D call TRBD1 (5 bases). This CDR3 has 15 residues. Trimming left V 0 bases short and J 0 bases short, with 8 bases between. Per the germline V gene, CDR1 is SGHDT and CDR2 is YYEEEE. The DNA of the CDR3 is TGTGCCAGCAGCTTGGGACAGCTAAGCACAGATACGCAGTATTTT. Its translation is CASSLGQLSTDTQYF. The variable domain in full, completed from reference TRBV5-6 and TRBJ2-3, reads DAGVTQSPTHLIKTRGQQVTLRCSPKSGHDTVSWYQQALGQGPQFIFQYYEEEERQRGNFPDRFSGHQFPNYSSELNVNALLLGDSALYLCASSLGQLSTDTQYFGPGTRLTVL.

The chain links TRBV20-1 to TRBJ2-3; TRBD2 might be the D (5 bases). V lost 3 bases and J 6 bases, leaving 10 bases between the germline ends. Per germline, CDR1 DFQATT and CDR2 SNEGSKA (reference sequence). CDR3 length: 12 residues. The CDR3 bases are TGCAGTGCTAGTACGGGATTCGATACGCAGTATTTT. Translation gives CSASTGFDTQYF.

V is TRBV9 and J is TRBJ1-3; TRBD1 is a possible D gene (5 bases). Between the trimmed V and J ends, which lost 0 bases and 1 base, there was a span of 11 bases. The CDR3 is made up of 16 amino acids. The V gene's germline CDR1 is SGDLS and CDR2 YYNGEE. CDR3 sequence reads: CASSVAPQGSGNTIYF. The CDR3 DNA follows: TGTGCCAGCAGCGTAGCCCCCCAGGGATCTGGAAACACCATATATTTT.

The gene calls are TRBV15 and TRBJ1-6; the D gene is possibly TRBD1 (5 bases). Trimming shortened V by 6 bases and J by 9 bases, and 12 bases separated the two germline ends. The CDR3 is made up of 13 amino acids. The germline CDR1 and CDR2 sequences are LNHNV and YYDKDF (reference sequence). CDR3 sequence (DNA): TGTGCCACCAGGGATGGGGGATCTTCACCCCTCCACTTT. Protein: CATRDGGSSPLHF.